This is a list of T cell receptor beta chains from one sample in a study of vaccination and CD4 T cells after COVID-19. TCRdb analysed the PCR reads with MiXCR anew, one entry per CDR3 protein. The profile shows around 7,600 distinct CDR3 sequences, approximately 48% of them singletons. Their antigen targets remain unknown. The sample comprised CD4+ T cells from blood, cultured in vitro. Source of these receptors: a human donor in good health. Each CDR3 is given with its conserved first and last residue. Fields, in order: CDR3 protein, CDR3 DNA, CDR3 length, J gene, clone size, D gene, V gene. The D gene is left open where the match is weak. Clone sizes are given selectively: once, few, many, or a class where the clone is expanded.

CDR3 protein: CSASGGQPRSYEQYF
CDR3 DNA: TGCAGTGCTAGTGGGGGGCAGCCCCGCTCCTACGAGCAGTACTTC
CDR3 length: 15
J gene: TRBJ2-7
clone size: -
D gene: -
V gene: TRBV20-1

CDR3 protein: CSARLRAQTQYF
CDR3 DNA: TGCAGTGCTAGACTCAGGGCTCAGACCCAGTACTTC
CDR3 length: 12
J gene: TRBJ2-5
clone size: few
D gene: -
V gene: TRBV20-1

CDR3 protein: CSARVAGGYGIQYF
CDR3 DNA: TGCAGTGCTAGGGTAGCGGGGGGGTATGGCATTCAGTACTTC
CDR3 length: 14
J gene: TRBJ2-4
clone size: -
D gene: TRBD2
V gene: TRBV20-1

CDR3 protein: CASSYASNYGYTF
CDR3 DNA: TGTGCCAGCAGTTACGCCTCTAACTATGGCTACACCTTC
CDR3 length: 13
J gene: TRBJ1-2
clone size: -
D gene: -
V gene: TRBV6-2/TRBV6-3

CDR3 protein: CATPRWIRGEAFF
CDR3 DNA: TGTGCCACCCCCCGGTGGATCAGGGGCGAAGCTTTCTTT
CDR3 length: 13
J gene: TRBJ1-1
clone size: -
D gene: -
V gene: TRBV6-1

CDR3 protein: CASREQGRRETQYF
CDR3 DNA: TGTGCCAGCAGGGAACAGGGGAGGAGGGAGACCCAGTACTTC
CDR3 length: 14
J gene: TRBJ2-5
clone size: -
D gene: -
V gene: TRBV27

CDR3 protein: CASSHLTSGGAPGELFF
CDR3 DNA: TGTGCCAGCAGTCATCTCACTAGCGGGGGGGCCCCCGGGGAGCTGTTTTTT
CDR3 length: 17
J gene: TRBJ2-2
clone size: few
D gene: TRBD2
V gene: TRBV6-1

CDR3 protein: CASSLGLAGVLEQFF
CDR3 DNA: TGTGCCAGCAGTTTGGGGCTAGCGGGAGTCCTTGAGCAGTTCTTC
CDR3 length: 15
J gene: TRBJ2-1
clone size: -
D gene: TRBD2
V gene: TRBV27

CDR3 protein: CASSAVQGGTEAFF
CDR3 DNA: TGTGCCAGCAGTGCCGTACAGGGAGGCACTGAAGCTTTCTTT
CDR3 length: 14
J gene: TRBJ1-1
clone size: -
D gene: -
V gene: TRBV6-1

CDR3 protein: CASSLDDWGGPETQYF
CDR3 DNA: TGTGCCAGCAGCTTAGATGATTGGGGGGGCCCCGAGACCCAGTACTTC
CDR3 length: 16
J gene: TRBJ2-5
clone size: -
D gene: -
V gene: TRBV11-2

CDR3 protein: CASSTTPGGEQYF
CDR3 DNA: TGTGCCAGTAGTACTACCCCCGGGGGCGAGCAGTACTTC
CDR3 length: 13
J gene: TRBJ2-7
clone size: -
D gene: -
V gene: TRBV19

CDR3 protein: CASSLAGPSSYNEQFF
CDR3 DNA: TGCGCCAGCAGCTTAGCGGGTCCAAGCTCCTACAATGAGCAGTTCTTC
CDR3 length: 16
J gene: TRBJ2-1
clone size: -
D gene: -
V gene: TRBV5-1

CDR3 protein: CASSQYVSRSGNTIYF
CDR3 DNA: TGCGCCAGCAGCCAATATGTCTCCCGATCTGGAAACACCATATATTTT
CDR3 length: 16
J gene: TRBJ1-3
clone size: -
D gene: -
V gene: TRBV4-3

CDR3 protein: CASRRQGRTTEAFF
CDR3 DNA: TGTGCCAGCAGGAGACAGGGCCGGACCACTGAAGCTTTCTTT
CDR3 length: 14
J gene: TRBJ1-1
clone size: -
D gene: TRBD1
V gene: TRBV6-1

CDR3 protein: CASSYDSAPTEAFF
CDR3 DNA: TGTGCCAGCAGCTACGACAGCGCACCCACTGAAGCTTTCTTT
CDR3 length: 14
J gene: TRBJ1-1
clone size: -
D gene: -
V gene: TRBV11-2

CDR3 protein: CSAPGQAYGYTF
CDR3 DNA: TGCAGTGCGCCGGGACAGGCGTATGGCTACACCTTC
CDR3 length: 12
J gene: TRBJ1-2
clone size: few
D gene: TRBD1
V gene: TRBV20-1

CDR3 protein: CASRRTSYIGTQYF
CDR3 DNA: TGTGCCAGCAGACGGACTAGTTATATAGGGACCCAGTACTTC
CDR3 length: 14
J gene: TRBJ2-5
clone size: -
D gene: TRBD2
V gene: TRBV12-3/TRBV12-4

CDR3 protein: CAWSAGTFTSGYTF
CDR3 DNA: TGTGCCTGGAGTGCGGGAACGTTCACTTCGGGCTACACCTTC
CDR3 length: 14
J gene: TRBJ1-2
clone size: -
D gene: -
V gene: TRBV30

CDR3 protein: CSVQGQGADQPQHF
CDR3 DNA: TGCAGTGTCCAAGGGCAGGGGGCAGATCAGCCCCAGCATTTT
CDR3 length: 14
J gene: TRBJ1-5
clone size: -
D gene: TRBD1
V gene: TRBV20-1

CDR3 protein: CASRRDTGYTF
CDR3 DNA: TGTGCCTCCCGCCGGGACACTGGCTACACCTTC
CDR3 length: 11
J gene: TRBJ1-2
clone size: -
D gene: -
V gene: TRBV19

CDR3 protein: CSARDPGTGKTQYF
CDR3 DNA: TGCAGTGCTAGAGATCCCGGGACTGGAAAGACCCAGTACTTC
CDR3 length: 14
J gene: TRBJ2-5
clone size: -
D gene: -
V gene: TRBV20-1

CDR3 protein: CSALLAGGPHEQFF
CDR3 DNA: TGCAGTGCTCTTCTAGCGGGGGGGCCCCATGAGCAGTTCTTC
CDR3 length: 14
J gene: TRBJ2-1
clone size: few
D gene: TRBD2
V gene: TRBV20-1

CDR3 protein: CASSPRTGGLGNQPQHF
CDR3 DNA: TGTGCCAGTAGTCCTCGGACAGGGGGCCTCGGCAATCAGCCCCAGCATTTT
CDR3 length: 17
J gene: TRBJ1-5
clone size: -
D gene: TRBD1
V gene: TRBV19

CDR3 protein: CASSQDPGQGAGGYTF
CDR3 DNA: TGCGCCAGCAGCCAAGATCCTGGGCAGGGGGCAGGTGGCTACACCTTC
CDR3 length: 16
J gene: TRBJ1-2
clone size: -
D gene: TRBD1
V gene: TRBV4-1

CDR3 protein: CASTIMGGGATDGYTF
CDR3 DNA: TGCGCCAGCACCATAATGGGTGGGGGCGCGACGGATGGCTACACCTTC
CDR3 length: 16
J gene: TRBJ1-2
clone size: few
D gene: -
V gene: TRBV10-2

CDR3 protein: CASGRGAEQYF
CDR3 DNA: TGTGCCAGCGGGAGGGGCGCCGAGCAGTACTTC
CDR3 length: 11
J gene: TRBJ2-7
clone size: once
D gene: TRBD2
V gene: TRBV6-1

CDR3 protein: CASSIGPNQPQHF
CDR3 DNA: TGTGCCAGCAGCATAGGACCGAATCAGCCCCAGCATTTT
CDR3 length: 13
J gene: TRBJ1-5
clone size: once
D gene: -
V gene: TRBV6-4